Listed below are T cell receptor beta chains from one sample, sequenced in a study of blood T cell repertoires in COVID-19. Sequencing was performed with immunoSEQ multiplex PCR; in TCRdb, only in-frame clones are kept and a portion is missing. This table holds tens of thousands of clones, 75% to 80% found once. Sequencing was carried out using peripheral blood. The origin of the receptors is a human donor in a cohort sampled during active COVID-19. CDR3s include the opening cysteine and the closing phenylalanine or tryptophan. A D gene is named only where the DNA matches it firmly. A row's size may be missing; if present it is once, few, many or a size class.

d_gene,j_gene,v_gene,abundance,CDR3aa,CDR3nt
NA,TRBJ1-3,TRBV2,NA,CASSDRMGNTIYF,TGTGCCAGCAGTGATAGAATGGGAAACACCATATATTTT
NA,TRBJ2-2,TRBV7-2,NA,CASSLTATGELFF,TGTGCCAGCAGCTTAACAGCAACCGGGGAGCTGTTTTTT
TRBD2,TRBJ2-1,TRBV9,NA,CASSALAASYNEQFF,TGTGCCAGCAGCGCACTAGCGGCATCCTACAATGAGCAGTTCTTC
TRBD1,TRBJ1-1,TRBV6-1,NA,CASSESGTGDVVFF,TGTGCCAGCAGTGAATCAGGGACAGGGGATGTGGTTTTCTTT
TRBD2,TRBJ2-7,TRBV6-5,NA,CASSYRAGLSSYEQYF,TGTGCCAGCAGTTACCGAGCGGGGCTAAGCTCCTACGAGCAGTACTTC
NA,TRBJ2-1,TRBV5-1,NA,CASSYDSNNEQFF,TGCGCCAGCAGCTATGACAGCAACAATGAGCAGTTCTTC
TRBD1,TRBJ2-2,TRBV7-2,few,CASRTGTASGELFF,TGTGCCAGCAGAACAGGGACAGCTAGCGGGGAGCTGTTTTTT
NA,TRBJ1-3,TRBV30,NA,CAWMGASSRVGNTIYF,TGTGCCTGGATGGGTGCCTCCTCCAGGGTAGGAAACACCATATATTTT
NA,TRBJ1-5,TRBV21-1,NA,CASSKEGRAQPQHF,TGTGCCAGCAGCAAAGAGGGCAGGGCACAGCCCCAGCATTTT
NA,TRBJ2-7,TRBV5-6,NA,CASSLTGVNYEQYF,TGTGCCAGCAGCTTGACGGGTGTGAACTACGAGCAGTACTTC
TRBD1,TRBJ2-7,TRBV6-5,NA,CASRTGSTYEQYF,TGTGCCAGCAGGACAGGGTCCACCTACGAGCAGTACTTC
TRBD1,TRBJ1-2,TRBV2,NA,CASSATGGYGYTF,TGTGCCAGCAGTGCCACAGGGGGCTATGGCTACACCTTC
NA,TRBJ2-7,TRBV4-1,NA,CASSPRGGHEQYF,TGCGCCAGCAGCCCTCGTGGTGGGCACGAGCAGTACTTC
NA,TRBJ1-1,TRBV2,NA,CASSVRGASTEAFF,TGTGCCAGCAGTGTGCGGGGGGCGAGCACTGAAGCTTTCTTT
NA,TRBJ1-1,TRBV3-1/TRBV3-2,NA,CASSQVQGFEAFF,TGTGCCAGCAGCCAAGTTCAGGGGTTTGAAGCTTTCTTT
NA,TRBJ1-2,TRBV5-8,NA,CASSNGAKNYGYTF,TGTGCCAGCAGCAATGGGGCGAAGAACTATGGCTACACCTTC
NA,TRBJ2-1,TRBV27,NA,CASSLWVGGNSNEQFF,TGTGCCAGCAGTTTATGGGTGGGCGGGAATAGTAATGAGCAGTTCTTC
NA,TRBJ1-4,TRBV19,NA,CATGGLANEKLFF,TGTGCCACTGGGGGACTGGCTAATGAAAAACTGTTTTTT
TRBD2,TRBJ2-3,TRBV9,NA,CASSLGLAGPDTQYF,TGTGCCAGCAGCCTCGGACTAGCGGGACCAGATACGCAGTATTTT
NA,TRBJ2-7,TRBV30,NA,CAWSPGVEQYF,TGTGCCTGGAGCCCTGGAGTCGAGCAGTACTTC
TRBD1,TRBJ1-5,TRBV5-8,NA,CASSWGDRGQPQHF,TGTGCCAGCAGCTGGGGGGACAGGGGACAGCCCCAGCATTTT
TRBD2,TRBJ2-2,TRBV11-2,NA,CASSPWERGGRTGELFF,TGTGCCAGCAGCCCCTGGGAGCGGGGGGGCCGCACCGGGGAGCTGTTTTTT
TRBD1,TRBJ1-2,TRBV19,NA,CASSIIGQGIWTAVNYGYTF,TGTGCCAGTAGTATAATAGGACAGGGGATCTGGACGGCCGTTAACTATGGCTACACCTTC